This is a list of T cell receptor beta chains from one sample in a study of cytomegalovirus exposure and HLA in healthy donors. Data came from immunoSEQ multiplex PCR; TCRdb stores just in-frame clones and leaves some out. The top ten clones hold approximately 1.6% of a sample with approximately 140,000 clones, just under 75% of them seen once. Material for sequencing was PBMCs. The receptors stem from a woman aged 18-29 years in good health and CMV-seronegative. CDR3s include the opening cysteine and the closing phenylalanine or tryptophan. Each record gives: CDR3 protein, CDR3 DNA, V gene, clone size, J gene, D gene. A D gene is named only where the DNA matches it firmly. Clone size is shown for a subset of rows, as once, few, many or a class of expanded clone.

CDR3 protein: CAISESVGGSYGYTF
CDR3 DNA: TGTGCCATCAGTGAGTCCGTCGGGGGGAGCTATGGCTACACCTTC
V gene: TRBV10-3
clone size: once
J gene: TRBJ1-2
D gene: -

CDR3 protein: CAWSAQGERYF
CDR3 DNA: TGTGCCTGGAGTGCTCAGGGGGAGCGGTACTTC
V gene: TRBV30
clone size: few
J gene: TRBJ2-4
D gene: TRBD1

CDR3 protein: CASRQDMNTEAFF
CDR3 DNA: TGTGCCAGCAGACAGGATATGAACACTGAAGCTTTCTTT
V gene: TRBV2
clone size: few
J gene: TRBJ1-1
D gene: -

CDR3 protein: CASSLEGVSREQYF
CDR3 DNA: TGTGCCAGCAGCTTAGAGGGGGTGAGCCGCGAGCAGTACTTC
V gene: TRBV7-9
clone size: few
J gene: TRBJ2-7
D gene: -

CDR3 protein: CASSLQGRETEAFF
CDR3 DNA: TGCGCCAGCAGCCTTCAGGGGCGCGAAACTGAAGCTTTCTTT
V gene: TRBV4-3
clone size: once
J gene: TRBJ1-1
D gene: -

CDR3 protein: CASSLGLSYNEQFF
CDR3 DNA: TGCGCCAGCAGCTTGGGGCTTTCCTACAATGAGCAGTTCTTC
V gene: TRBV5-1
clone size: -
J gene: TRBJ2-1
D gene: -

CDR3 protein: CSVRAGGPAETQYF
CDR3 DNA: TGCAGCGTTAGGGCAGGGGGCCCAGCGGAGACCCAGTACTTC
V gene: TRBV29-1
clone size: -
J gene: TRBJ2-5
D gene: TRBD1

CDR3 protein: CASSAGPYEQYF
CDR3 DNA: TGTGCCAGCAGCGCGGGCCCCTACGAGCAGTACTTC
V gene: TRBV7-9
clone size: -
J gene: TRBJ2-7
D gene: -

CDR3 protein: CASKRSDEQFF
CDR3 DNA: TGCGCCAGCAAAAGATCGGATGAGCAGTTCTTC
V gene: TRBV5-1
clone size: -
J gene: TRBJ2-1
D gene: -

CDR3 protein: CASSPGPGNKLGNTIYF
CDR3 DNA: TGTGCCAGCTCACCAGGGCCGGGGAATAAGCTCGGAAACACCATATATTTT
V gene: TRBV18
clone size: -
J gene: TRBJ1-3
D gene: -

CDR3 protein: CASSLRHRETQYF
CDR3 DNA: TGTGCCAGCAGCTTACGACATCGAGAGACCCAGTACTTC
V gene: TRBV7-3
clone size: -
J gene: TRBJ2-5
D gene: -

CDR3 protein: CASSFGEDGYTF
CDR3 DNA: TGTGCCAGCAGCTTTGGAGAAGATGGCTACACCTTC
V gene: TRBV5-4
clone size: few
J gene: TRBJ1-2
D gene: -

CDR3 protein: CASSQEGTGTGETQYF
CDR3 DNA: TGCGCCAGCAGCCAAGAAGGAACAGGGACGGGCGAGACCCAGTACTTC
V gene: TRBV4-3
clone size: -
J gene: TRBJ2-5
D gene: -

CDR3 protein: CASSLRTGINQPQHF
CDR3 DNA: TGCGCCAGCAGCCTTCGGACAGGGATCAATCAGCCCCAGCATTTT
V gene: TRBV4-1
clone size: -
J gene: TRBJ1-5
D gene: TRBD1

CDR3 protein: CASSPGATTDTQYF
CDR3 DNA: TGTGCCAGCAGCCCAGGGGCGACCACAGATACGCAGTATTTT
V gene: TRBV7-2
clone size: once
J gene: TRBJ2-3
D gene: -

CDR3 protein: CSASRPEAQYF
CDR3 DNA: TGCAGTGCTAGTCGCCCCGAGGCGCAGTATTTT
V gene: TRBV20-1
clone size: -
J gene: TRBJ2-3
D gene: -

CDR3 protein: CASSPWTSAKETQYF
CDR3 DNA: TGTGCCAGCAGCCCTTGGACTAGCGCTAAAGAGACCCAGTACTTC
V gene: TRBV7-6
clone size: few
J gene: TRBJ2-5
D gene: TRBD2

CDR3 protein: CASSDSSGTPYNEQFF
CDR3 DNA: TGTGCCAGCAGTGACTCGAGTGGGACACCATACAATGAGCAGTTCTTC
V gene: TRBV6-4
clone size: few
J gene: TRBJ2-1
D gene: -

CDR3 protein: CASSGLQGAEAFF
CDR3 DNA: TGTGCCAGCAGTGGATTACAGGGGGCTGAAGCTTTCTTT
V gene: TRBV2
clone size: -
J gene: TRBJ1-1
D gene: TRBD1

CDR3 protein: CASSQDRTDYGYTF
CDR3 DNA: TGCGCCAGCAGCCAAGACCGGACAGACTATGGCTACACCTTC
V gene: TRBV4-1
clone size: -
J gene: TRBJ1-2
D gene: -